This T cell receptor (beta chain) was retrieved from a study of shared clonotypes between healthy human individuals. Comments on this clone: This sample includes further DNA sequences coding for the same CDR3.

V was clipped by 3 bases and J by 3 bases, with 9 bases between them. The CDR3 sequence is 13 residues long. The germline gives CDR1 SGHTA, CDR2 FQGNSA. Assay used: immunoSEQ multiplex PCR; TCRdb lists only in-frame clones, some missing. The repertoire holds about 490,000 clones, about 84% seen once, with over 9.5% in the top ten. The clonotype was recovered from a woman in her thirties or forties in good health. Some clones in this sample may be carry-over from other donors' samples. The specimen was PBMCs. V usage is TRBV7-2 and J usage is TRBJ2-7; D remains ambiguous. The CDR3 is CASSFSGSYEQYF. DNA for the CDR3: TGTGCCAGCAGCTTTTCGGGCAGCTACGAGCAGTACTTC.